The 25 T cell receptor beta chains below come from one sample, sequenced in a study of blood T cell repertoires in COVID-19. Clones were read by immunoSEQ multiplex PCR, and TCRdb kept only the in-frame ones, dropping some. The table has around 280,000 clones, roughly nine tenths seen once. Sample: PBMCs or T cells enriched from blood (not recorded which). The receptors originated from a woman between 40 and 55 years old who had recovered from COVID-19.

The DNA of the CDR3 is TGTGCCAGCTCACCACCGCAGGGCGGTCGGGCAAGGATTAATCCTGAAGCTTTCTTT. Translating it yields CASSPPQGGRARINPEAFF. The chain employs TRBV18 and TRBJ1-1, with D possibly being TRBD1 (5 bases). CDR1 and CDR2 from the germline V gene are KGHSH and LQKENI. V lost 0 bases and J 6 bases, leaving 26 bases between the germline ends. This CDR3 spans 19 amino acids.

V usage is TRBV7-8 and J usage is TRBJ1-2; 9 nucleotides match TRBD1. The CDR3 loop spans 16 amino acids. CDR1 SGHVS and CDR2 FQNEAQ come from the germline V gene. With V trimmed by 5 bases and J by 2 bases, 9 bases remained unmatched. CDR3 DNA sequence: TGTGCCAGCAGCCCATCCCGGGACAGGGCAAACTATGGCTACACCTTC. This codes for CASSPSRDRANYGYTF.

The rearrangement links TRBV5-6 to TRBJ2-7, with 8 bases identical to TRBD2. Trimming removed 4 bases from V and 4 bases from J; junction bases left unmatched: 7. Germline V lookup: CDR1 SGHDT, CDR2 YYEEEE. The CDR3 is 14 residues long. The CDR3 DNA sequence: TGTGCCAGCAGCACTCAGGGACTAGTGTACGAGCAGTACTTC. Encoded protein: CASSTQGLVYEQYF.

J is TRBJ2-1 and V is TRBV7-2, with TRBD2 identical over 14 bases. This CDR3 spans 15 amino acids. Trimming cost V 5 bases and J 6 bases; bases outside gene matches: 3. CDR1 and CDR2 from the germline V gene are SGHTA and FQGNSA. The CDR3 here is CASSGGLAGGNEQFF. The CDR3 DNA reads TGTGCCAGCAGCGGCGGACTAGCGGGGGGCAATGAGCAGTTCTTC.

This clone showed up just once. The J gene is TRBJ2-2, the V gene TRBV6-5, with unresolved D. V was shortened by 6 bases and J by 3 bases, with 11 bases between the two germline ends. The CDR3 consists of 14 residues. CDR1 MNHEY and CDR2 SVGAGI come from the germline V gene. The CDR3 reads CASSRFRDTGELFF. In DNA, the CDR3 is TGTGCCAGCAGCCGGTTTCGAGACACCGGGGAGCTGTTTTTT.

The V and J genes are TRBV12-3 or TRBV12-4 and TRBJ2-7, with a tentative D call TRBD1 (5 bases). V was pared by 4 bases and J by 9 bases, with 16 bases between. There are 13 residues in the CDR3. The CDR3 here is CASSSTATSGQYF. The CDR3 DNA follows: TGTGCCAGCAGTTCGACAGCAACCTCCGGGCAGTACTTC.

The CDR3: CASSLGRGLEAFF. In DNA form, the CDR3 reads TGTGCCAGCAGCTTAGGAAGAGGGCTTGAAGCTTTCTTT. The rearrangement joins TRBV11-2 to TRBJ1-1; D is undetermined. The CDR3 runs 13 residues. Trimming took off 1 base at V and 7 bases at J, with 10 bases between the two ends. CDR1 is SGHAT and CDR2 is FQNNGV in the germline V gene.

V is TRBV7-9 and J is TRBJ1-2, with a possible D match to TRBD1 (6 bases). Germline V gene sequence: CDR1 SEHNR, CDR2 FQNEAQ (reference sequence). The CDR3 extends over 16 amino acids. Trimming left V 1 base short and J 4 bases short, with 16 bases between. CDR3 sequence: CASSLGDKESLYGYTF. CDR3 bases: TGTGCCAGCAGCTTAGGGGACAAGGAGAGTCTCTATGGCTACACCTTC.

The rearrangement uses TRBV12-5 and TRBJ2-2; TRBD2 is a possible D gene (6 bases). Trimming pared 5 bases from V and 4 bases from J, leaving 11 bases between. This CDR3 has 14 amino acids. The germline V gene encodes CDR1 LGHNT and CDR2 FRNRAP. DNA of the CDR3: TGTGCTAGTGGTCCGGGAGCTAGCACCGGGGAGCTGTTTTTT. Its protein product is CASGPGASTGELFF.

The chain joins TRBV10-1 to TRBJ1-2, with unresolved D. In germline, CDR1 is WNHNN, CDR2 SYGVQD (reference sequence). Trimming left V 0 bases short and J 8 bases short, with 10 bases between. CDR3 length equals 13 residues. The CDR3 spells CASSESRVWGYTF. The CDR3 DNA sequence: TGCGCCAGCAGTGAGTCGAGGGTCTGGGGCTACACCTTC.

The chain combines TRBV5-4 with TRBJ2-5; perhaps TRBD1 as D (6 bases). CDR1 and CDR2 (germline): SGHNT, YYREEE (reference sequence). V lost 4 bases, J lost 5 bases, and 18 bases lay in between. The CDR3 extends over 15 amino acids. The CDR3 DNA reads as TGTGCCAGCAGCACGAAATCAGGGGACGGGGAGACCCAGTACTTC. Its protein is CASSTKSGDGETQYF.

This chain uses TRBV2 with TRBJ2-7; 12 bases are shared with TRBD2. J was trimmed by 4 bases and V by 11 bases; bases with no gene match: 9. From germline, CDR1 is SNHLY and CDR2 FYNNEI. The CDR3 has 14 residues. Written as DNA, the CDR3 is TGTGCCGTAGCTAGCGGGAGGGAAATTTACGAGCAGTACTTC. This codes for CAVASGREIYEQYF.

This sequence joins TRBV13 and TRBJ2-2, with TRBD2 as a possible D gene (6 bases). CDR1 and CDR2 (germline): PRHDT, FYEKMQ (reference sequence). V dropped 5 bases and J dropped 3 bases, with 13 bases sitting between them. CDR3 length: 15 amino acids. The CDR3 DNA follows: TGTGCCAGCAGCGGCGGGATAGGGCACACCGGGGAGCTGTTTTTT. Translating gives CASSGGIGHTGELFF.

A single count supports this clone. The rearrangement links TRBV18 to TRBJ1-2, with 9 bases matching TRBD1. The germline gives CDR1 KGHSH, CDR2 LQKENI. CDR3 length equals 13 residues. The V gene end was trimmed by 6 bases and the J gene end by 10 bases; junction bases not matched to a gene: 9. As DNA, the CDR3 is TGTGCCAGCTCGAGGACAGGGGTGGATAACTACACCTTC. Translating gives CASSRTGVDNYTF.

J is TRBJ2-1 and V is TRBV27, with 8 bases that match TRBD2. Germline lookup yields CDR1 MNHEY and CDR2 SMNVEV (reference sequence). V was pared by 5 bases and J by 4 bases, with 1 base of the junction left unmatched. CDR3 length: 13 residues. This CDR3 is CASSQRGYNEQFF. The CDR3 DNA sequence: TGTGCCAGCAGTCAGCGGGGGTACAATGAGCAGTTCTTC.

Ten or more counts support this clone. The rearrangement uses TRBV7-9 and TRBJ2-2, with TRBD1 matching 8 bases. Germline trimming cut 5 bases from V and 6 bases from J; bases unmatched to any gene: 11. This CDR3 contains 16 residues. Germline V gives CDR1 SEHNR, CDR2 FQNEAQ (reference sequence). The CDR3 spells CASSPRGRGRAGELFF. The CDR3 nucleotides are TGTGCCAGCAGCCCCCGAGGCAGGGGGCGCGCCGGGGAGCTGTTTTTT.

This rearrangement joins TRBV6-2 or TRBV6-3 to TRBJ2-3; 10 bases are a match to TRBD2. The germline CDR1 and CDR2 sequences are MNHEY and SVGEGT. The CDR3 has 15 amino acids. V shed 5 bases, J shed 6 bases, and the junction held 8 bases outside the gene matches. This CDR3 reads CASSKLAGRADTQYF. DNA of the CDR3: TGTGCCAGCAGTAAACTAGCGGGGAGGGCGGATACGCAGTATTTT.

The CDR3, as DNA: TGTGCCAGCAGCCTGGGAGGGGGGAATTCACCCCTCCACTTT. Its translation is CASSLGGGNSPLHF. The chain couples TRBV4-2 to TRBJ1-6; D may be TRBD1 (6 bases). Germline CDR1 is LGHNA and CDR2 is YNFKEQ. The V end was cut by 4 bases, the J end by 7 bases, with 11 bases between. This CDR3 comprises 14 residues.

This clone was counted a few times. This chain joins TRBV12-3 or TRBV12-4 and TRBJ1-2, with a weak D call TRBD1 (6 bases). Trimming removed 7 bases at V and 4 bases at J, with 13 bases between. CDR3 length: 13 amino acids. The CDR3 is CASTTGTFYGYTF. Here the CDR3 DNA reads TGTGCCAGCACCACAGGGACCTTCTATGGCTACACCTTC.

As DNA, the CDR3 is TGTGCCAGCTCACAGGGAACAGGAGACACCTACGAGCAGTACTTC. It translates to CASSQGTGDTYEQYF. The chain combines TRBV18 with TRBJ2-7, with a weak D call TRBD1 (5 bases). This CDR3 is 15 amino acids long. Germline V gene sequence: CDR1 KGHSH, CDR2 LQKENI. The V end was cut by 4 bases, the J end by 2 bases, with 15 bases between. The full variable domain, its missing parts supplied by reference TRBV18 and TRBJ2-7, is NAGVMQNPRHLVRRRGQEARLRCSPMKGHSHVYWYRQLPEEGLKFMVYLQKENIIDESGMPKERFSAEFPKEGPSILRIQQVVRGDSAAYFCASSQGTGDTYEQYFGPGTRLTVT.

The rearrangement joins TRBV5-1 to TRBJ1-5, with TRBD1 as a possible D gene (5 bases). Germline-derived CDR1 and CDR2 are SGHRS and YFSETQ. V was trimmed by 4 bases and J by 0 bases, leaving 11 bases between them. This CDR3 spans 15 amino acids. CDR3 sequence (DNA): TGCGCCAGCAGCCCATGGGGGGATAGCAATCAGCCCCAGCATTTT. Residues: CASSPWGDSNQPQHF.

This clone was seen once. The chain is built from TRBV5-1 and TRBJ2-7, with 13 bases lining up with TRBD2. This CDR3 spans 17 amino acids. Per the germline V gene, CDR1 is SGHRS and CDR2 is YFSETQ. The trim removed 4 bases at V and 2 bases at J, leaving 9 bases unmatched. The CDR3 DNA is TGCGCCAGCAGCCCTAGCCCGACTAGCGGGGGGACCTACGAGCAGTACTTC. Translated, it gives CASSPSPTSGGTYEQYF.

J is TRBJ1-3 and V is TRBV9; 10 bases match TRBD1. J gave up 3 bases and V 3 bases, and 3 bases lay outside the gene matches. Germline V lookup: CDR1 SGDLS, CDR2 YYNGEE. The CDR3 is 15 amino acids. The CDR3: CASSGRDRGGNTIYF. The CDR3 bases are TGTGCCAGCAGCGGGAGGGACAGGGGTGGAAACACCATATATTTT.

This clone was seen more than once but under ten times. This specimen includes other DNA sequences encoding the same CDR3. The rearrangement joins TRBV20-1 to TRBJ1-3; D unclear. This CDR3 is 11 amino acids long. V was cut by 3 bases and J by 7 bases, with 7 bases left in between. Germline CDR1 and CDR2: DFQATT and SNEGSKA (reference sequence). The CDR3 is CSARSGNTIYF. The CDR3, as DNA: TGCAGTGCTAGGTCGGGGAACACCATATATTTT.

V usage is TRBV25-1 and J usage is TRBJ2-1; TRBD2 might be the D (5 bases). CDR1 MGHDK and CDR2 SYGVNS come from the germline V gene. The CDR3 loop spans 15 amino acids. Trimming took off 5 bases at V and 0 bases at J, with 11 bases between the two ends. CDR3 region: CASSRWESSYNEQFF. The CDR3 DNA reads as TGTGCCAGCAGTAGGTGGGAGAGCTCCTACAATGAGCAGTTCTTC.